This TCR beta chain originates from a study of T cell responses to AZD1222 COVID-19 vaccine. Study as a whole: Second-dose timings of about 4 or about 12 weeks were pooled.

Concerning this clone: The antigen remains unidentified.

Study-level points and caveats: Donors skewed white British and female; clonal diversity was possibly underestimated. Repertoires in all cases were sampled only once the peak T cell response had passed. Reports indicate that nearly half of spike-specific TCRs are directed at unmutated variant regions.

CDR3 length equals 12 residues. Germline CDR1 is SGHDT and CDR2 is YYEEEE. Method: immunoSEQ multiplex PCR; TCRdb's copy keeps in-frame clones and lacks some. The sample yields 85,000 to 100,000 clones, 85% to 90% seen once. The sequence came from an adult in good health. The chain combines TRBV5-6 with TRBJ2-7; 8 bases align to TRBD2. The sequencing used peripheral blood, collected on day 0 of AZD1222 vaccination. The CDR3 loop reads CAGCSGNDEQYF. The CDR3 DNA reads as TGTGCGGGGTGTAGCGGGAACGACGAGCAGTACTTC.